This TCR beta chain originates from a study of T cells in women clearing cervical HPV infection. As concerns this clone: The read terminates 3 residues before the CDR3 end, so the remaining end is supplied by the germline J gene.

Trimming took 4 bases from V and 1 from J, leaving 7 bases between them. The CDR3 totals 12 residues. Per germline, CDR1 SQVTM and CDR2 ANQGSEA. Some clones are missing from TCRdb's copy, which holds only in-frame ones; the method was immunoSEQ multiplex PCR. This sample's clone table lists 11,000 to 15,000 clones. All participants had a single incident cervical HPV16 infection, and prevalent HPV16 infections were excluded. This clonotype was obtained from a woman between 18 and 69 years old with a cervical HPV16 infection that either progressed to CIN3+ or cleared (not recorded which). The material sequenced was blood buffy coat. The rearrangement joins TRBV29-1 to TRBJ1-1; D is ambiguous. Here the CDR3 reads CSVGSGNTEAFF. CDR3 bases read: TGCAGCGTTGGCTCGGGGAACACTGAA.